This TCR beta chain stems from a study of T cell repertoires in cytomegalovirus infection. Looking at the study overall: Evidence of both CMV infection and a matching HLA type came from public TCR beta signatures.

MiXCR, applied by TCRdb to the reads, yields one record per CDR3 protein. The top ten clones hold about 39% of a sample with 90,000 to 120,000 distinct CDR3 sequences, more than 20% of them seen once. The table lists this clonotype with many counts. Its antigen remains unknown. Findings of the study overall: Cumulated frequencies of public TCR beta families served to identify carriers of CMV plus the relevant HLA. Ex vivo responses were dominated by HLA-C-restricted CMV-specific TCR beta clonotypes.

The V and J ends lost 2 bases and 3 bases, in that order; junction bases with no gene match: 7. The CDR3 extends over 15 amino acids. CDR1 SGHTA and CDR2 FQGNSA come from the germline V gene. The receptor comes from a human donor in good health (CMV status not recorded). Some clones in this sample may be carry-over from other donors' samples. The chain couples TRBV7-2 to TRBJ2-7; 7 positions match TRBD2. The sample comprised CD8+ T cells from PBMCs. CDR3 protein: CASSLFGGSVYEQYF. The CDR3 region has the DNA TGTGCCAGCAGCTTATTCGGCGGGAGTGTCTACGAGCAGTACTTC.